This TCR beta chain was obtained from a study of blood T cell repertoires in COVID-19. About the study: Sites across the United States, Italy and Spain contributed samples from acute and convalescent COVID-19.

V was pared by 4 bases and J by 8 bases, with 7 bases of the junction left unmatched. This CDR3 contains 13 residues. Germline assignment: CDR1 LGHDT and CDR2 YNNKEL (reference sequence). As processed by the authors: Amplifying reference gene primers gave estimates of nucleated cell counts. Using immunoSEQ multiplex PCR, the repertoire was profiled, and TCRdb retains in-frame clones only, with some absent. V and J calls plus clone size are reproduced from that table; the DNA served to infer D and trimming. This sample yields 410,000 or so clones, of which approximately 91% are seen a single time; around 1.5% belongs to the top ten.

Sequencing was done on a sample of peripheral blood. This clonotype was sampled from a woman in her 40s with COVID-19, enrolled during active disease. The chain uses TRBV3-1 (or the pseudogene TRBV3-2) and TRBJ1-2, with 7 bases identical to TRBD1. For the CDR3, the DNA is TGTGCCAGCAGCCCGGCGACAGGGCGCGGCTACACCTTC. This translates into CASSPATGRGYTF.